The rows below give T cell receptor beta chains drawn from one sample of a study of shared clonotypes between healthy human individuals. Only in-frame clones appear in the TCRdb table, and some are missing; sequencing was by immunoSEQ multiplex PCR. The sample carries about 2.1 million clones, 85% to 95% recorded once. Sequenced sample: naive CD8+ T cells from PBMCs. These receptors all come from a man aged 18 to 29 in good health. Some clones in this sample may be carry-over from other donors' samples. The CDR3 runs from the conserved cysteine through the conserved F or W. The order of the fields is D gene, clone size, J gene, V gene, CDR3 DNA, CDR3 protein. The D gene is left open where the match is weak. The size entry is marked missing in some rows and otherwise reads once, few, many or a size class.

d_gene: TRBD2
abundance: NA
j_gene: TRBJ2-3
v_gene: TRBV29-1
CDR3nt: TGCAGCGTTACGGGAGGGGGGAGCACAGATACGCAGTATTTT
CDR3aa: CSVTGGGSTDTQYF

d_gene: TRBD2
abundance: NA
j_gene: TRBJ2-1
v_gene: TRBV11-2
CDR3nt: TGTGCCAGCAGCTTAGGGGCCCGGGAGGGCAATGAGCAGTTCTTC
CDR3aa: CASSLGAREGNEQFF

d_gene: TRBD1
abundance: NA
j_gene: TRBJ1-2
v_gene: TRBV11-2
CDR3nt: TGTGCCAGCAGCTTTGAAGACAGGGACCGGGGCTACACCTTC
CDR3aa: CASSFEDRDRGYTF

d_gene: TRBD1
abundance: NA
j_gene: TRBJ2-5
v_gene: TRBV10-1
CDR3nt: TGCGCCAGCAGTAGACGGACAGGGGACGGGGAGACCCAGTACTTC
CDR3aa: CASSRRTGDGETQYF

d_gene: TRBD1
abundance: NA
j_gene: TRBJ1-2
v_gene: TRBV6-6
CDR3nt: TGTGCCAGCAGGACCGGGACAGGGTATGGCTACACCTTC
CDR3aa: CASRTGTGYGYTF

d_gene: NA
abundance: NA
j_gene: TRBJ1-2
v_gene: TRBV5-6
CDR3nt: TGTGCCAGCAGCTTGGCAGGGTCTAACTATGGCTACACCTTC
CDR3aa: CASSLAGSNYGYTF

d_gene: TRBD1
abundance: NA
j_gene: TRBJ2-7
v_gene: TRBV5-4
CDR3nt: TGTGCCAGCAGCTTCAAGGGGGACAGGGACCCGTACTTC
CDR3aa: CASSFKGDRDPYF

d_gene: NA
abundance: NA
j_gene: TRBJ2-7
v_gene: TRBV19
CDR3nt: TGTGCCAGTAGCATGAAGGGGCAATCCTACGAGCAGTACTTC
CDR3aa: CASSMKGQSYEQYF

d_gene: TRBD1
abundance: once
j_gene: TRBJ1-1
v_gene: TRBV27
CDR3nt: TGTGCCAGCAACCCAAGAGGGGGCCTACGGAACACTGAAGCTTTCTTT
CDR3aa: CASNPRGGLRNTEAFF

d_gene: NA
abundance: NA
j_gene: TRBJ2-7
v_gene: TRBV7-9
CDR3nt: TGTGCCAGCAGCTTAGACCGGCAGGCGGATTGGGACGAGCAGTACTTC
CDR3aa: CASSLDRQADWDEQYF

d_gene: TRBD2
abundance: NA
j_gene: TRBJ2-1
v_gene: TRBV9
CDR3nt: TGTGCCAGCAGGGGGACTAGCGGTGGATACGGGAATGAGCAGTTCTTC
CDR3aa: CASRGTSGGYGNEQFF

d_gene: NA
abundance: NA
j_gene: TRBJ1-5
v_gene: TRBV21-1
CDR3nt: TGTGCCAGCAGCAAAGGGGTCGGTAGTTCAGGCAATCAGCCCCAGCATTTT
CDR3aa: CASSKGVGSSGNQPQHF

d_gene: NA
abundance: NA
j_gene: TRBJ1-4
v_gene: TRBV27
CDR3nt: TGTGCCAGCAGTTTGAGAGGAACACTGGGGGAACTGTTTTTT
CDR3aa: CASSLRGTLGELFF

d_gene: NA
abundance: few
j_gene: TRBJ1-1
v_gene: TRBV19
CDR3nt: TGTGCCAGTAGGAGTATGAACACTGAAGCTTTCTTT
CDR3aa: CASRSMNTEAFF

d_gene: TRBD1
abundance: NA
j_gene: TRBJ2-5
v_gene: TRBV15
CDR3nt: TGTGCCACCAGCAGAGATGGGACAGAAGAGACCCAGTACTTC
CDR3aa: CATSRDGTEETQYF

d_gene: NA
abundance: NA
j_gene: TRBJ2-5
v_gene: TRBV4-1
CDR3nt: TGCGCCAGCAGCCATCTCCGCGGGACTCGAGCTTTCCAGACCCAGTACTTC
CDR3aa: CASSHLRGTRAFQTQYF

d_gene: NA
abundance: NA
j_gene: TRBJ1-3
v_gene: TRBV6-1
CDR3nt: TGTGCCAGCAGTGCCGCAGGGACGGGAAACACCATATATTTT
CDR3aa: CASSAAGTGNTIYF

d_gene: TRBD1
abundance: NA
j_gene: TRBJ1-5
v_gene: TRBV4-1
CDR3nt: TGCGCCAGCAGCTCCGGGACAGGTAATCAGCCCCAGCATTTT
CDR3aa: CASSSGTGNQPQHF